Shown below are 14 T cell receptor beta chains from a single sample sequenced in a study of shared T cell receptors in the human thymus. Libraries were prepared by immunoSEQ multiplex PCR; TCRdb keeps only in-frame clonotypes and omits some of them. Of about 730,000 clones in the sample, approximately 85% were seen once. The data also belong to a second study, concerning human thymus T cells.

Material: thymocytes. These receptors were taken from a girl less than two years old with a congenital heart defect.

The rearrangement joins TRBV18 to TRBJ1-2, with 7 bases fitting TRBD1. The V segment lost 3 bases and the J segment 0 bases; nucleotides outside the gene matches: 22. This CDR3 comprises 21 residues. The germline V gene has CDR1 KGHSH and CDR2 LQKENI. CDR3 sequence reads: CASSPRTSGISRTGANYGYTF. The CDR3 region has the DNA TGTGCCAGCTCACCGAGGACGTCCGGTATATCCAGGACAGGAGCTAACTATGGCTACACCTTC. The whole variable domain, remainder taken from reference TRBV18 and TRBJ1-2, is NAGVMQNPRHLVRRRGQEARLRCSPMKGHSHVYWYRQLPEEGLKFMVYLQKENIIDESGMPKERFSAEFPKEGPSILRIQQVVRGDSAAYFCASSPRTSGISRTGANYGYTFGSGTRLTVV.

This chain uses TRBV7-8 with TRBJ1-5, with D unresolved. From germline, CDR1 is SGHVS and CDR2 FQNEAQ. With 5 bases removed from V and 4 bases from J, the gap between germline ends came to 12 bases. This CDR3 has 14 amino acids. For the CDR3, the DNA is TGTGCCAGCAGCCCGAGCGGACTAAATCAGCCCCAGCATTTT. Protein sequence: CASSPSGLNQPQHF.

This clone appeared once. The rearrangement links TRBV19 to TRBJ2-7; the match to TRBD1 covers 7 bases. The CDR3 contains 14 residues. With V trimmed by 6 bases and J by 2 bases, 7 bases remained unmatched. Germline values: CDR1 LNHDA, CDR2 SQIVND (reference sequence). DNA for the CDR3: TGTGCCAGTAGGCGACAGGGTCTACCCTACGAGCAGTACTTC. Its protein product is CASRRQGLPYEQYF.

This chain connects TRBV6-5 to TRBJ1-2, with 9 bases that match TRBD1. CDR3 length equals 15 residues. Germline-derived CDR1 and CDR2 are MNHEY and SVGAGI. V trimming: 2 bases; J trimming: 3 bases; junction bases outside the gene matches: 4. Written as DNA, the CDR3 is TGTGCCAGCAGTTACCCGGGACAGGGCGACTATGGCTACACCTTC. Amino acid sequence: CASSYPGQGDYGYTF.

The chain joins TRBV6-6 to TRBJ2-2; D ambiguous. V shed 0 bases and J shed 0 bases, with 8 bases lying between them. Germline loops: CDR1 MNHNY, CDR2 SVGAGI (reference sequence). CDR3 length: 16 amino acids. CDR3 residues: CASSYSSLANTGELFF. CDR3 bases: TGTGCCAGCAGTTACTCGAGCCTAGCGAACACCGGGGAGCTGTTTTTT.

The J gene is TRBJ1-1, the V gene TRBV11-2, with 10 bases identical to TRBD1. The CDR3 length is 17 residues. Germline V gives CDR1 SGHAT, CDR2 FQNNGV. V lost 5 bases to trimming and J lost 3 bases; unmatched junction nucleotides: 12. The CDR3 bases are TGTGCCAGCAGCCCAATCCCCCCGGACAGGGGGGACACTGAAGCTTTCTTT. Protein sequence: CASSPIPPDRGDTEAFF.

The chain carries TRBV10-3 and TRBJ2-4; D is possibly TRBD1 (5 bases). The germline gives CDR1 ENHRY, CDR2 SYGVKD. V was trimmed by 3 bases and J by 3 bases, leaving 9 bases between them. The CDR3 totals 14 residues. CDR3 loop: CAISEFDSKNIQYF. The CDR3 DNA reads TGTGCCATCAGTGAATTCGACAGCAAAAACATTCAGTACTTC.

CDR3 bases: TGCGCCAGCAGCCATCCGGGGAGGGGGGGTAACACTGAAGCTTTCTTT. It translates to CASSHPGRGGNTEAFF. The chain links TRBV4-1 to TRBJ1-1, with a possible D match to TRBD1 (6 bases). The CDR3 spans 16 residues. In germline, CDR1 is MGHRA, CDR2 YSYEKL. V lost 3 bases to trimming and J lost 2 bases, with 16 bases between them.

The rearrangement links TRBV19 to TRBJ1-1; tentative D call: TRBD1 (6 bases). The germline V and J ends were trimmed by 5 bases and 5 bases, with 12 bases remaining between them. CDR3 length: 13 residues. CDR1 and CDR2 from the germline V gene are LNHDA and SQIVND (reference sequence). For the CDR3, the DNA is TGTGCCAGTAGTTACAGGGATTGGACTGAAGCTTTCTTT. Its translation is CASSYRDWTEAFF.

V usage is TRBV29-1 and J usage is TRBJ1-1; 7 bases align to TRBD1. V shed 0 bases, J shed 7 bases, and the junction held 8 bases outside the gene matches. The CDR3 totals 14 residues. Germline CDR1 and CDR2: SQVTM and ANQGSEA. The CDR3 region is CSVEDVLGQVEAFF. The CDR3 DNA reads TGCAGCGTTGAAGATGTCCTCGGACAGGTTGAAGCTTTCTTT.

The CDR3 here is CASSSQLPFRTVGFF. The CDR3 DNA is TGTGCCAGCAGCTCACAACTCCCTTTCAGGACAGTGGGTTTCTTT. The chain joins TRBV7-9 to TRBJ1-1, with D possibly matching TRBD1 (6 bases). V shed 4 bases and J shed 13 bases, with 25 bases lying between them. The germline CDR1 and CDR2 sequences are SEHNR and FQNEAQ (reference sequence). The CDR3 contains 15 residues.

The chain recombines TRBV11-2 with TRBJ1-1, with D unclear. Trimming removed 2 bases at V and 3 bases at J, with 10 bases between. This CDR3 spans 14 amino acids. Germline-derived CDR1 and CDR2 are SGHAT and FQNNGV. CDR3 loop: CASSLRPGDTEAFF. CDR3 sequence (DNA): TGTGCCAGCAGCTTAAGGCCCGGGGACACTGAAGCTTTCTTT.

This clone turned up a few times. This chain joins TRBV13 and TRBJ2-3; a weak D match, TRBD2 (6 bases). V was cut by 5 bases and J by 2 bases, with 20 bases left in between. This CDR3 region has 17 residues. Per the germline V gene, CDR1 is PRHDT and CDR2 is FYEKMQ (reference sequence). The CDR3 DNA reads as TGTGCCAGCAGCCCTAGGGACTTTGGACCATCCACAGATACGCAGTATTTT. The encoded protein is CASSPRDFGPSTDTQYF.

The sample holds one count of this clone. The chain employs TRBV5-6 and TRBJ2-7; tentatively, D is TRBD1 (6 bases). Germline V gives CDR1 SGHDT, CDR2 YYEEEE. V dropped 0 bases and J dropped 3 bases, with 13 bases sitting between them. This CDR3 contains 15 residues. The CDR3 here is CASSLARQVDYEQYF. The CDR3 bases are TGTGCCAGCAGCTTGGCCAGACAGGTTGACTACGAGCAGTACTTC.